This T cell receptor (beta chain) emerged from a study of T-cell reconstitution after alpha-beta-depleted transplantation in children. General study results and limits: Alpha-beta T cells about two months after transplant reportedly derived from several hundred expanded graft clones. A year post-transplant, T-cell counts and diversity derived mostly from newly produced T cells. Surviving recipient T cells and intrathymic progenitors accounted for some patients' high TCRbeta diversity at day 60.

This clonotype appeared many times. The target antigen is unknown. Unique molecular identifiers were used in preparing the TCRbeta library. Each CDR3 protein gets one entry after TCRdb re-called the PCR reads with MiXCR. The sample includes around 300,000 distinct CDR3 sequences, about 9.5% seen only once; the top ten take approximately 7.6%. V trimming: 0 bases; J trimming: 10 bases; junction bases outside the gene matches: 11. The CDR3 extends over 15 amino acids. CDR1 and CDR2 from the germline V gene are DFQATT and SNEGSKA (reference sequence). Sequenced material: PBMCs, taken before TCRalphabeta/CD19-depleted stem cell transplant. The V and J genes are TRBV20-1 and TRBJ2-5; 10 nucleotides align to TRBD2. This TCR came from a boy under two years old with acute myeloid leukemia, due to receive a stem cell transplant. CDR3 region: CSARDPSGLAILQYF. The DNA of the CDR3 is TGCAGTGCTAGAGATCCCTCGGGACTAGCGATCCTCCAGTACTTC.